Listed below are T cell receptor beta chains from one sample, sequenced in a study of shared clonotypes between healthy human individuals. Profiling relied on immunoSEQ multiplex PCR, and the TCRdb table lists in-frame clones only, not all of them. The sample lists millions of clones; 85% to 95% were seen once. Sequenced material: naive CD4+ T cells sorted from blood. The receptors were gathered from a man between 18 and 29 years old in good health. Each CDR3 is given with its conserved first and last residue. A D gene is named only where the DNA matches it firmly. The size entry is marked missing in some rows and otherwise reads once, few, many or a size class.

V gene: TRBV28; D gene: .; clone size: .; J gene: TRBJ1-6; CDR3 protein: CASSFTGLALHF; CDR3 DNA: TGTGCCAGCAGTTTTACGGGCTTGGCCCTCCACTTT
V gene: TRBV5-8; D gene: .; clone size: .; J gene: TRBJ1-1; CDR3 protein: CASSERMMNTEAFF; CDR3 DNA: TGTGCCAGCAGCGAACGGATGATGAACACTGAAGCTTTCTTT
V gene: TRBV4-1; D gene: .; clone size: .; J gene: TRBJ2-2; CDR3 protein: CASSQVKGTGELFF; CDR3 DNA: TGCGCCAGCAGCCAAGTCAAAGGGACCGGGGAGCTGTTTTTT
V gene: TRBV27; D gene: .; clone size: .; J gene: TRBJ2-7; CDR3 protein: CASSPLYEQYF; CDR3 DNA: TGTGCCAGCAGCCCCCTGTACGAGCAGTACTTC
V gene: TRBV28; D gene: .; clone size: .; J gene: TRBJ1-1; CDR3 protein: CASSDSNMNTEAFF; CDR3 DNA: TGTGCCAGCAGCGACAGCAACATGAACACTGAAGCTTTCTTT
V gene: TRBV10-3; D gene: .; clone size: .; J gene: TRBJ2-7; CDR3 protein: CAINKDGSYEQYF; CDR3 DNA: TGTGCCATCAACAAAGACGGATCCTACGAGCAGTACTTC
V gene: TRBV5-4; D gene: TRBD2; clone size: .; J gene: TRBJ2-7; CDR3 protein: CASSLGASGRAGEQYF; CDR3 DNA: TGTGCCAGCAGCTTGGGGGCTAGCGGGAGGGCTGGCGAGCAGTACTTC
V gene: TRBV30; D gene: .; clone size: .; J gene: TRBJ2-1; CDR3 protein: CAWSVPGIKQFF; CDR3 DNA: TGTGCCTGGAGTGTACCGGGTATTAAGCAGTTCTTC
V gene: TRBV5-1; D gene: .; clone size: .; J gene: TRBJ1-2; CDR3 protein: CASTQTPGEIRYGYTF; CDR3 DNA: TGCGCCAGCACCCAGACCCCAGGGGAAATTCGCTATGGCTACACCTTC
V gene: TRBV5-4; D gene: TRBD1; clone size: .; J gene: TRBJ2-3; CDR3 protein: CASTADRASTDTQYF; CDR3 DNA: TGTGCCAGCACCGCGGACAGGGCGAGCACAGATACGCAGTATTTT
V gene: TRBV5-1; D gene: .; clone size: .; J gene: TRBJ1-4; CDR3 protein: CASSLVGSPEKLFF; CDR3 DNA: TGCGCCAGCAGCTTGGTAGGCAGCCCTGAAAAACTGTTTTTT
V gene: TRBV27; D gene: TRBD1; clone size: .; J gene: TRBJ2-7; CDR3 protein: CASRPTGSTYEQYF; CDR3 DNA: TGTGCCAGCAGACCGACAGGGAGCACCTACGAGCAGTACTTC
V gene: TRBV18; D gene: .; clone size: once; J gene: TRBJ2-5; CDR3 protein: CASSPASETQYF; CDR3 DNA: TGTGCCAGCTCACCAGCTTCGGAGACCCAGTACTTC
V gene: TRBV19; D gene: .; clone size: once; J gene: TRBJ1-1; CDR3 protein: CASSIPRGNTEAFF; CDR3 DNA: TGTGCCAGTAGTATTCCCAGAGGGAACACTGAAGCTTTCTTT
V gene: TRBV30; D gene: .; clone size: .; J gene: TRBJ1-3; CDR3 protein: CAWRAGGAAGNTIYF; CDR3 DNA: TGTGCCTGGAGGGCGGGAGGGGCTGCTGGAAACACCATATATTTT
V gene: TRBV10-2; D gene: .; clone size: few; J gene: TRBJ1-1; CDR3 protein: CASSEPGNTEAFF; CDR3 DNA: TGCGCCAGCAGTGAGCCAGGGAACACTGAAGCTTTCTTT
V gene: TRBV5-1; D gene: .; clone size: .; J gene: TRBJ2-1; CDR3 protein: CASSAGDSNEQFF; CDR3 DNA: TGCGCCAGCAGCGCAGGGGATTCGAATGAGCAGTTCTTC
V gene: TRBV6-5; D gene: .; clone size: once; J gene: TRBJ1-1; CDR3 protein: CASSYRGWSEAFF; CDR3 DNA: TGTGCCAGCAGTTACAGAGGGTGGAGTGAAGCTTTCTTT
V gene: TRBV6-1; D gene: .; clone size: .; J gene: TRBJ2-7; CDR3 protein: CASSDQGSGEQYF; CDR3 DNA: TGTGCCAGCAGTGACCAGGGTTCGGGTGAGCAGTACTTC
V gene: TRBV25-1; D gene: .; clone size: .; J gene: TRBJ1-2; CDR3 protein: CASSPQWGANYGYTF; CDR3 DNA: TGTGCCAGCAGCCCCCAATGGGGGGCTAACTATGGCTACACCTTC
V gene: TRBV7-6; D gene: TRBD2; clone size: .; J gene: TRBJ2-7; CDR3 protein: CASSRAGVYEQYF; CDR3 DNA: TGTGCCAGCAGCCGAGCGGGGGTCTACGAGCAGTACTTC
V gene: TRBV2; D gene: .; clone size: .; J gene: TRBJ1-1; CDR3 protein: CASRGGGATSTEAFF; CDR3 DNA: TGTGCCAGCAGAGGTGGAGGGGCGACGAGCACTGAAGCTTTCTTT
V gene: TRBV29-1; D gene: .; clone size: .; J gene: TRBJ2-7; CDR3 protein: CSVATSTSSYEQYF; CDR3 DNA: TGCAGCGTTGCAACTAGCACAAGCTCCTACGAGCAGTACTTC
V gene: TRBV29-1; D gene: .; clone size: few; J gene: TRBJ1-1; CDR3 protein: CSVASANTEAFF; CDR3 DNA: TGCAGCGTTGCATCAGCGAACACTGAAGCTTTCTTT
V gene: TRBV29-1; D gene: TRBD1; clone size: once; J gene: TRBJ2-1; CDR3 protein: CSVERDRVNEQFF; CDR3 DNA: TGCAGCGTTGAACGGGACAGGGTGAATGAGCAGTTCTTC
V gene: TRBV11-2; D gene: TRBD1; clone size: .; J gene: TRBJ1-4; CDR3 protein: CASSHYTDRGIGEKLFF; CDR3 DNA: TGTGCCAGCAGCCACTACACGGACAGGGGAATAGGTGAAAAACTGTTTTTT
V gene: TRBV29-1; D gene: TRBD1; clone size: .; J gene: TRBJ1-2; CDR3 protein: CSALRDRANGYTF; CDR3 DNA: TGCAGCGCACTCCGGGACAGGGCGAATGGCTACACCTTC
V gene: TRBV19; D gene: .; clone size: .; J gene: TRBJ2-6; CDR3 protein: CASSIPHSGANVLTF; CDR3 DNA: TGTGCCAGTAGTATTCCCCACTCTGGGGCCAACGTCCTGACTTTC
V gene: TRBV5-4; D gene: .; clone size: once; J gene: TRBJ1-1; CDR3 protein: CASSPGRGVGVNTEAFF; CDR3 DNA: TGTGCCAGCAGCCCCGGGCGGGGAGTGGGGGTGAACACTGAAGCTTTCTTT
V gene: TRBV5-4; D gene: .; clone size: .; J gene: TRBJ2-5; CDR3 protein: CAVGTVQETQYF; CDR3 DNA: TGTGCCGTAGGGACCGTGCAAGAGACCCAGTACTTC
V gene: TRBV5-6; D gene: .; clone size: .; J gene: TRBJ1-1; CDR3 protein: CASSLAGPTEAFF; CDR3 DNA: TGTGCCAGCAGCTTGGCAGGCCCCACTGAAGCTTTCTTT
V gene: TRBV28; D gene: TRBD1; clone size: .; J gene: TRBJ2-4; CDR3 protein: CASRSTGGKNIQYF; CDR3 DNA: TGTGCCAGCAGGTCGACAGGGGGTAAAAACATTCAGTACTTC
V gene: TRBV4-1; D gene: TRBD2; clone size: once; J gene: TRBJ2-7; CDR3 protein: CASSQSLAGGTYEQYF; CDR3 DNA: TGCGCCAGCAGCCAGTCCCTGGCGGGGGGAACCTACGAGCAGTACTTC
V gene: TRBV30; D gene: .; clone size: few; J gene: TRBJ1-5; CDR3 protein: CAWSPGQTNQPQHF; CDR3 DNA: TGTGCCTGGAGTCCCGGGCAGACCAATCAGCCCCAGCATTTT
V gene: TRBV10-1; D gene: .; clone size: once; J gene: TRBJ2-7; CDR3 protein: CASSPQQASYEQYF; CDR3 DNA: TGCGCCAGCAGCCCCCAACAGGCTTCCTACGAGCAGTACTTC
V gene: TRBV12-5; D gene: TRBD1; clone size: .; J gene: TRBJ1-4; CDR3 protein: CASGSSPGQGLEKLFF; CDR3 DNA: TGTGCTAGTGGTTCCTCCCCGGGACAGGGGTTAGAAAAACTGTTTTTT
V gene: TRBV6-5; D gene: TRBD1; clone size: .; J gene: TRBJ1-2; CDR3 protein: CASSYRTGASNYGYTF; CDR3 DNA: TGTGCCAGCAGTTACAGGACAGGGGCCTCCAACTATGGCTACACCTTC
V gene: TRBV6-5; D gene: TRBD1; clone size: .; J gene: TRBJ1-2; CDR3 protein: CASRDQGAGGYTF; CDR3 DNA: TGTGCCAGCAGGGACCAGGGGGCGGGTGGCTACACCTTC
V gene: TRBV19; D gene: TRBD1; clone size: .; J gene: TRBJ1-4; CDR3 protein: CASSTGTGVRDEKLFF; CDR3 DNA: TGTGCCAGTAGTACCGGGACAGGGGTTCGGGATGAAAAACTGTTTTTT